Shown below are 16 T cell receptor beta chains from a single sample sequenced in a study of blood T cell repertoires in COVID-19. Profiling relied on immunoSEQ multiplex PCR, and the TCRdb table lists in-frame clones only, not all of them. The sample records approximately 150,000 clones, around 86% being singletons. Sequenced material: peripheral blood. The origin of the receptors is a man aged 45 to 65 who had recovered from COVID-19.

This sequence joins TRBV7-9 and TRBJ2-7, with a weak D call TRBD1 (5 bases). The CDR3 is made up of 16 amino acids. Germline V gene lookup returns CDR1 SEHNR and CDR2 FQNEAQ (reference sequence). V was pared by 1 base and J by 2 bases, with 15 bases between. The CDR3 region is CASSLEGRHPAYEQYF. CDR3 coding DNA: TGTGCCAGCAGCTTAGAGGGGCGGCACCCGGCCTACGAGCAGTACTTC.

V gene TRBV4-3 combines with J gene TRBJ2-1; 7 positions match TRBD1. Per germline, CDR1 LGHNA and CDR2 YSLEER. This CDR3 is built from 16 residues. Trimming cost V 1 base and J 6 bases; bases outside gene matches: 9. CDR3 sequence: CASSQGDSRRINEQFF. CDR3 DNA: TGCGCCAGCAGCCAAGGGGACAGCAGGAGAATCAATGAGCAGTTCTTC.

V and J are TRBV6-6 and TRBJ2-2; maybe TRBD2 (6 bases). The CDR3 consists of 14 residues. The V gene's germline CDR1 is MNHNY and CDR2 SVGAGI (reference sequence). The V and J ends lost 2 bases and 5 bases respectively, with 9 bases between them. The CDR3 DNA follows: TGTGCCAGCAGTTACGGCGGGGAAACCGGGGAGCTGTTTTTT. Its translation is CASSYGGETGELFF.

A few counts support this clone. The chain is built from TRBV7-3 and TRBJ2-3; tentatively, D is TRBD2 (5 bases). Looked up from germline, CDR1 is SGHTA and CDR2 is FQGTGA. CDR3 length equals 16 residues. The V gene lost 2 bases and the J gene lost 2 bases, with 14 bases spanning the gap. DNA for the CDR3: TGTGCCAGCAGCTTAGCGCTAGCCCCTCCCACAGATACGCAGTATTTT. This translates into CASSLALAPPTDTQYF.

The chain links TRBV24-1 to TRBJ2-2, with D perhaps matching TRBD2 (6 bases). V was shortened by 3 bases and J by 5 bases, with 12 bases between the two germline ends. The CDR3 runs 15 residues. Germline-derived CDR1 and CDR2 are KGHDR and SFDVKD. For the CDR3, the DNA is TGTGCCACCAGTGATCCGGGGGTTGGGACCGGGGAGCTGTTTTTT. Protein sequence: CATSDPGVGTGELFF.

The chain links TRBV3-1 (or the pseudogene TRBV3-2) to TRBJ2-1, with TRBD1 matching 7 bases. Germline CDR1 and CDR2: LGHDT and YNNKEL (reference sequence). The CDR3 loop spans 19 amino acids. V shed 1 base, J shed 0 bases, and the junction held 12 bases outside the gene matches. The DNA for the CDR3 is TGTGCCAGCAGCCAAGGCGACAGGGTCTCCTCTAGCTCCTACAATGAGCAGTTCTTC. This translates into CASSQGDRVSSSSYNEQFF.

V is TRBV27 and J is TRBJ1-6, with D possibly being TRBD1 (5 bases). V dropped 2 bases and J dropped 8 bases, with 16 bases sitting between them. In germline, CDR1 is MNHEY, CDR2 SMNVEV (reference sequence). This CDR3 is 16 amino acids long. CDR3 sequence reads: CASSLRSAWGDSPLHF. CDR3 nucleotide sequence: TGTGCCAGCAGTTTAAGGAGCGCGTGGGGGGATTCACCCCTCCACTTT.

The rearrangement joins TRBV27 to TRBJ1-5; D possibly corresponds to TRBD1 (6 bases). This CDR3 spans 14 amino acids. Germline V CDR1 and CDR2: MNHEY, SMNVEV (reference sequence). V lost 8 bases and J 2 bases, leaving 13 bases between the germline ends. CDR3 coding DNA: TGTGCCAGCGCCGGACAGAAAGGCAATCAGCCCCAGCATTTT. It specifies CASAGQKGNQPQHF.

In nucleotides, the CDR3 is TGTGCCAGTAGTCCGACTAGCGGGCGAGACAATGAGCAGTTCTTC. This codes for CASSPTSGRDNEQFF. The chain recombines TRBV19 with TRBJ2-1; 10 bases are a match to TRBD2. The CDR3 has 15 residues. The V segment lost 5 bases and the J segment 5 bases; nucleotides outside the gene matches: 6. In germline, CDR1 is LNHDA, CDR2 SQIVND (reference sequence).

V is TRBV6-6 and J is TRBJ2-7, with D possibly TRBD2 on 6 matching bases. Trimming pared 0 bases from V and 3 bases from J, leaving 12 bases between. The length of the CDR3 is 15 residues. Germline CDR1 and CDR2: MNHNY and SVGAGI (reference sequence). The CDR3 is CASSYSGRRSYEQYF. The DNA for the CDR3 is TGTGCCAGCAGTTACTCAGGGAGGAGAAGCTACGAGCAGTACTTC.

This clone appeared a few times. CDR3 nucleotide sequence: TGCGCCAGCAGCCAACCCAACAGGGGACAGCATTTT. Translation: CASSQPNRGQHF. V and J are TRBV4-3 and TRBJ1-5; TRBD1 matches 7 bases. V trimming: 2 bases; J trimming: 13 bases; junction bases outside the gene matches: 5. In germline, CDR1 is LGHNA, CDR2 YSLEER. CDR3 size: 12 residues.

CDR3 residues: CASSPDSSGNQPQHF. DNA for the CDR3: TGTGCCAGCTCCCCGGACAGTTCGGGCAATCAGCCCCAGCATTTT. The chain links TRBV18 to TRBJ1-5; D possibly corresponds to TRBD1 (6 bases). The CDR3 spans 15 residues. V was cut by 6 bases and J by 2 bases, with 14 bases left in between. The V gene's germline CDR1 is KGHSH and CDR2 LQKENI.

This chain uses TRBV13 with TRBJ1-5, with D possibly matching TRBD1 (6 bases). Deletions cut 7 bases from V and 4 bases from J, with 14 bases between. The V gene's germline CDR1 is PRHDT and CDR2 FYEKMQ (reference sequence). This CDR3 has 14 amino acids. DNA of the CDR3: TGTGCCAGCACCTTGGGAGGGGGAAATCAGCCCCAGCATTTT. It encodes CASTLGGGNQPQHF. Complete variable domain (other parts from reference TRBV13 and TRBJ1-5): AAGVIQSPRHLIKEKRETATLKCYPIPRHDTVYWYQQGPGQDPQFLISFYEKMQSDKGSIPDRFSAQQFSDYHSELNMSSLELGDSALYFCASTLGGGNQPQHFGDGTRLSIL.

The chain links TRBV14 to TRBJ2-5, with D possibly being TRBD1 (5 bases). From germline, CDR1 is SGHDN and CDR2 FVKESK. The V gene lost 5 bases and the J gene lost 2 bases, with 18 bases spanning the gap. The CDR3 loop spans 16 amino acids. The CDR3 bases are TGTGCCAGCAGCGTCGGAGCGTGGGGCAGACAAGAGACCCAGTACTTC. Protein sequence: CASSVGAWGRQETQYF. Using reference TRBV14 and TRBJ2-5 for the parts outside the CDR3, the full variable domain is EAGVTQFPSHSVIEKGQTVTLRCDPISGHDNLYWYRRVMGKEIKFLLHFVKESKQDESGMPNNRFLAERTGGTYSTLKVQPAELEDSGVYFCASSVGAWGRQETQYFGPGTRLLVL.

This clone appeared a few times. Its ends do not fully match the called genes, so a read error is possible. The chain recombines TRBV6-1 with TRBJ1-6; a possible D gene is TRBD1 (6 bases). The CDR3 totals 16 residues. Germline V gene lookup returns CDR1 MNHNS and CDR2 SASEGT. This CDR3 is CASREGGGTPYSPLHF. The CDR3 DNA reads as TGTGCCAGCAGAGAAGGGGGGGGGACACCGTATTCACCCCTCCACTTT.

The chain employs TRBV5-8 and TRBJ2-3; D is ambiguous. Germline V CDR1 and CDR2: SGHTS, YDEGEE. This CDR3 has 20 amino acids. The V end lost 1 base, the J end lost 2 bases, and 26 bases lay between the germline ends. CDR3 region: CASSLHVILVAEDITDTQYF. The CDR3 nucleotides are TGTGCCAGCAGCTTGCATGTGATACTGGTGGCAGAGGATATCACAGATACGCAGTATTTT. The full variable domain, its missing parts supplied by reference TRBV5-8 and TRBJ2-3, is EAGVTQSPTHLIKTRGQQATLRCSPISGHTSVYWYQQALGLGLQFLLWYDEGEERNRGNFPPRFSGRQFPNYSSELNVNALELEDSALYLCASSLHVILVAEDITDTQYFGPGTRLTVL.